Presented here are 26 T cell receptor beta chains from one specimen sequenced in a study of STAT5B mutations in CD4+ large granular lymphocyte leukemia. Here immunoSEQ multiplex PCR was the method, and the copy in TCRdb shows in-frame clones only, minus some. The data hold around 9,000 clones, with around 85% observed a single time. Input material: PBMCs. These receptors originate from a man in his 60s with CD4+ T-cell large granular lymphocyte leukemia.

CDR3 in amino acids: CASSPGGVGEQYF. Here the CDR3 DNA reads TGTGCCAGCAGCCCAGGGGGGGTGGGGGAGCAGTACTTC. The V gene is TRBV7-9, the J gene TRBJ2-7, with D tentatively TRBD1 or TRBD2 (7 bases each). V was clipped by 5 bases and J by 7 bases, with 15 bases between them. This CDR3 has 13 residues. From germline, CDR1 is SEHNR and CDR2 FQNEAQ (reference sequence).

The gene calls are TRBV30 and TRBJ2-1; 9 bases map to TRBD2. V dropped 4 bases and J dropped 1; count of bases not matched to a gene: 8. The CDR3 runs 16 residues. Germline assignment: CDR1 GTSNPN and CDR2 SVGIG (reference sequence). CDR3 nucleotide sequence: TGTGCCTGGAAAGATACGAGCGGGAGGTCCTACAATGAGCAGTTCTTC. As protein: CAWKDTSGRSYNEQFF.

This chain links TRBV15 with TRBJ2-7, with 10 bases that match TRBD1. Germline values: CDR1 LNHNV, CDR2 YYDKDF (reference sequence). V was pared by 4 bases and J by 6 bases, with 6 bases of the junction left unmatched. The CDR3 sequence is 14 residues long. The CDR3 nucleotides are TGTGCCACCAGCACGGGGACAGGGGTTTCCGAGCAGTACTTC. It is translated as CATSTGTGVSEQYF. Based on the CDR3 plus reference TRBV15 and TRBJ2-7, the full variable domain is DAMVIQNPRYQVTQFGKPVTLSCSQTLNHNVMYWYQQKSSQAPKLLFHYYDKDFNNEADTPDNFQSRRPNTSFCFLDIRSPGLGDTAMYLCATSTGTGVSEQYFGPGTRLTVT.

The chain employs TRBV27 and TRBJ1-1; D is unclear. V was shortened by 3 bases and J by 1 base, with 6 bases between the two germline ends. The CDR3 sequence is 13 residues long. Germline CDR1 and CDR2: MNHEY and SMNVEV (reference sequence). The CDR3 DNA sequence: TGTGCCAGCAGTTTTCGTAAGAACACTGAAGCTTTCTTT. The encoded protein is CASSFRKNTEAFF.

This clone was detected once. V gene TRBV7-9 combines with J gene TRBJ2-3, with D hard to call. This CDR3 has 15 residues. Trimming pared 8 bases from V and 0 bases from J, leaving 15 bases between. Germline CDR1 reads SEHNR; CDR2 reads FQNEAQ (reference sequence). The CDR3 sequence: CASSLSGGSTDTQYF. CDR3 DNA sequence: TGTGCCAGCTCTCTTAGTGGCGGTAGCACAGATACGCAGTATTTT.

The rearrangement links TRBV7-9 to TRBJ2-3; the match to TRBD1 covers 8 bases. Germline CDR1 SEHNR, CDR2 FQNEAQ (reference sequence). The ends lost 5 bases at V and 1 base at J; junction bases unmatched: 5. The CDR3 contains 15 residues. In DNA, the CDR3 is TGTGCCAGCAGCACCCGACAGGGGCGCACAGATACGCAGTATTTT. Protein: CASSTRQGRTDTQYF.

The J gene is TRBJ2-7, the V gene TRBV29-1, with 8 positions matching TRBD2. This CDR3 is built from 14 residues. V was pared by 7 bases and J by 3 bases, with 11 bases of the junction left unmatched. Germline CDR1 SQVTM, CDR2 ANQGSEA. The CDR3 sequence is CSASGGGFRYEQYF. The CDR3 DNA sequence: TGCAGCGCCTCCGGGGGGGGCTTTCGCTACGAGCAGTACTTC.

This clone was detected only a few times. CDR3 bases: TGTGCCAGCACCTCAACAGGGGGCATCGGCTACACCTTC. Encoded protein: CASTSTGGIGYTF. This chain connects TRBV28 to TRBJ1-2; 9 nucleotides line up with TRBD1. Germline V gene data show CDR1 as MDHEN and CDR2 as SYDVKM. J gave up 8 bases and V 7 bases, and 8 bases lay outside the gene matches. This CDR3 is built from 13 residues.

The rearrangement uses TRBV5-1 and TRBJ2-1; the D gene is possibly TRBD2 (5 bases). V lost 0 bases and J lost 5, with 12 bases in between. CDR3 length: 15 residues. Germline V CDR1 and CDR2: SGHRS, YFSETQ. CDR3 protein: CASSLVQRPHNEQFF. The CDR3 DNA reads TGCGCCAGCAGCTTGGTCCAGCGGCCCCACAATGAGCAGTTCTTC.

The J gene is TRBJ2-3, the V gene TRBV6-5; 11 bases map to TRBD2. This CDR3 comprises 16 residues. CDR1 MNHEY and CDR2 SVGAGI come from the germline V gene. J lost 4 bases, V lost 2 bases, and 5 bases had no gene match. CDR3 sequence reads: CASSYGTSGTADTQYF. The CDR3 DNA is TGTGCCAGCAGTTACGGGACTAGCGGAACGGCAGATACGCAGTATTTT.

In this sample, this clone turned up a few times. The chain has TRBV30 and TRBJ2-3, with unresolved D. Trimming removed 0 bases at V and 0 bases at J, with 13 bases between. The CDR3 spans 16 residues. The germline gives CDR1 GTSNPN, CDR2 SVGIG (reference sequence). The DNA for the CDR3 is TGTGCCTGGAGTGTAAGCTTTGCGGCTAGCACAGATACGCAGTATTTT. It is translated as CAWSVSFAASTDTQYF.

The chain has TRBV29-1 and TRBJ2-7; no clear D. The V gene's germline CDR1 is SQVTM and CDR2 ANQGSEA. Trimming shortened V by 4 bases and J by 4 bases, and 5 bases separated the two germline ends. The CDR3 is 10 amino acids. Written as DNA, the CDR3 is TGCAGCGTTGGGGGTTACGAGCAGTACTTC. It codes for CSVGGYEQYF.

The chain has TRBV6-1 and TRBJ2-2; TRBD2 matches 11 bases. CDR1 MNHNS and CDR2 SASEGT come from the germline V gene. This CDR3 is built from 17 residues. V trimming: 3 bases; J trimming: 4 bases; junction bases outside the gene matches: 7. The CDR3 spells CASSDPLAGVSTGELFF. The CDR3 DNA reads as TGTGCCAGCAGTGACCCACTAGCGGGAGTCTCCACCGGGGAGCTGTTTTTT.

This rearrangement joins TRBV2 to TRBJ2-3; D uncertain. The CDR3 length is 13 residues. V shed 6 bases and J shed 8 bases, with 15 bases lying between them. Looked up from germline, CDR1 is SNHLY and CDR2 is FYNNEI. The CDR3 DNA follows: TGTGCCAGCAGCGGACCCTTTTTGGTTACGCAGTATTTT. Amino acid sequence: CASSGPFLVTQYF.

The J gene is TRBJ2-3, the V gene TRBV6-5, with D maybe TRBD2 (6 bases). The V and J ends lost 6 bases and 6 bases respectively, with 19 bases between them. The V gene's germline CDR1 is MNHEY and CDR2 SVGAGI. The CDR3 consists of 15 residues. The CDR3 reads CASRRGLDRRDTQYF. The CDR3 DNA reads as TGTGCCAGCAGGAGGGGACTTGATCGCCGGGATACGCAGTATTTT.

This sequence joins TRBV7-2 and TRBJ1-1; no clear D. Trimming shortened V by 4 bases and J by 10 bases, and 13 bases separated the two germline ends. The germline CDR1 and CDR2 sequences are SGHTA and FQGNSA. This CDR3 comprises 12 residues. The DNA for the CDR3 is TGTGCCAGCAGCTCCGGGTCTCGGGTAGCTTTCTTT. This codes for CASSSGSRVAFF. Full variable domain (missing parts from reference TRBV7-2 and TRBJ1-1): GAGVSQSPSNKVTEKGKDVELRCDPISGHTALYWYRQSLGQGLEFLIYFQGNSAPDKSGLPSDRFSAERTGGSVSTLTIQRTQQEDSAVYLCASSSGSRVAFFGQGTRLTVV.

The chain combines TRBV6-4 with TRBJ1-1; 8 positions match TRBD1. The CDR3 is 15 amino acids. V trimming: 6 bases; J trimming: 1 base; junction bases outside the gene matches: 7. The germline CDR1 and CDR2 sequences are MRHNA and SNTAGT. CDR3 amino acids: CASRPDRGTNTEAFF. DNA for the CDR3: TGTGCCAGCAGACCCGACAGGGGAACGAACACTGAAGCTTTCTTT.

The V call is TRBV7-2, the J call TRBJ2-6; TRBD1 matches 9 bases. J gave up 0 bases and V 3 bases, and 3 bases lay outside the gene matches. The CDR3 has 17 amino acids. Germline V CDR1 and CDR2: SGHTA, FQGNSA. The CDR3 bases are TGTGCCAGCAGCTTGCACAGGGGGCGCTCTGGGGCCAACGTCCTGACTTTC. It translates to CASSLHRGRSGANVLTF.

The genes are TRBV7-2 and TRBJ2-1, with D perhaps TRBD2 (7 bases). Germline assignment: CDR1 SGHTA and CDR2 FQGNSA. Trimming shortened V by 8 bases and J by 4 bases, and 18 bases separated the two germline ends. The CDR3 contains 15 residues. This CDR3 reads CASWGGREQYNEQFF. In nucleotides, the CDR3 is TGTGCCAGCTGGGGGGGGCGGGAGCAGTACAATGAGCAGTTCTTC.

The rearrangement uses TRBV11-2 and TRBJ2-7; 11 positions match TRBD1. J was trimmed by 6 bases and V by 5 bases; bases with no gene match: 9. Germline V gene data show CDR1 as SGHAT and CDR2 as FQNNGV. The CDR3 consists of 15 residues. CDR3 residues: CASSHFSGTGGEQYF. In DNA, the CDR3 is TGTGCCAGCAGCCATTTCTCCGGGACAGGGGGCGAGCAGTACTTC.

The rearrangement links TRBV5-5 to TRBJ1-2; TRBD1 is a possible D gene (5 bases). CDR1 is SGHKS and CDR2 is YYEKEE in the germline V gene (reference sequence). Trimming pared 5 bases from V and 5 bases from J, leaving 13 bases between. This CDR3 has 13 amino acids. CDR3 in amino acids: CASSRGVQYGYTF. DNA of the CDR3: TGTGCCAGCAGTCGGGGGGTCCAATATGGCTACACCTTC.

Remarks on this clone: A read error may account for a junction end that differs from germline. For the CDR3, the DNA is TGTGCCAGCAGCTCTTCCCGTGGGGGTGTGAACCCCGGGGAGCTGTTTTTT. Its protein is CASSSSRGGVNPGELFF. The rearrangement links TRBV7-3 to TRBJ2-2; either TRBD1 or TRBD2 may fit D (5 bases each). Looked up from germline, CDR1 is SGHTA and CDR2 is FQGTGA. The CDR3 extends over 17 amino acids.

This sequence joins TRBV9 and TRBJ2-4, with D perhaps TRBD2 (6 bases). The V end lost 5 bases, the J end lost 8 bases, and 11 bases lay between the germline ends. This CDR3 spans 12 amino acids. Germline V gene data show CDR1 as SGDLS and CDR2 as YYNGEE. The CDR3 loop reads CASRRGFHIQYF. For the CDR3, the DNA is TGTGCCAGCAGACGGGGGTTTCACATTCAGTACTTC.

The J gene is TRBJ2-2, the V gene TRBV30; the D is unclear. The germline CDR1 and CDR2 sequences are GTSNPN and SVGIG (reference sequence). The CDR3 has 16 amino acids. Trimming removed 0 bases from V and 5 bases from J, with 16 bases in between. This CDR3 reads CAWSVHGDRVTGELFF. The CDR3 region has the DNA TGTGCCTGGAGTGTACATGGGGATCGGGTGACCGGGGAGCTGTTTTTT.

The rearrangement joins TRBV7-8 to TRBJ2-6, with a tentative D call TRBD1 (5 bases). The CDR3 length is 16 residues. Per germline, CDR1 SGHVS and CDR2 FQNEAQ. V was shortened by 5 bases and J by 0 bases, with 11 bases between the two germline ends. The CDR3 sequence is CASSIPTGSGANVLTF. Written as DNA, the CDR3 is TGTGCCAGCAGCATACCAACAGGCTCTGGGGCCAACGTCCTGACTTTC.

This clone is judged medium-sized. The gene calls are TRBV7-2 and TRBJ1-1; weak D call: TRBD1 (5 bases). CDR1 is SGHTA, CDR2 FQGNSA, per germline. This CDR3 is 14 amino acids long. The germline V and J ends were trimmed by 4 bases and 0 bases, with 9 bases remaining between them. CDR3 sequence: CASSSQALNTEAFF. Written as DNA, the CDR3 is TGTGCCAGCAGCTCACAGGCGTTGAACACTGAAGCTTTCTTT.